A selection of T cell receptor beta chains follows, all from one sample in a study of T cell responses to AZD1222 COVID-19 vaccine. Profiling relied on immunoSEQ multiplex PCR, and the TCRdb table lists in-frame clones only, not all of them. The sample records fewer than 200,000 clones, almost 90% being singletons. The sample consisted of peripheral blood, taken on day 0 of AZD1222 vaccination. The receptors come from an adult in good health. Each CDR3 is given with its conserved first and last residue. The D gene is left open where the match is weak. Clone size appears in some rows only: once, few, many, or a class for an expanded clone.

D gene	clone size	V gene	J gene	CDR3 length	CDR3 DNA	CDR3 protein
.	few	TRBV5-6	TRBJ1-1	15	TGTGCCAGCAGCCCATCACCGGGGATTGGGACTGAAGCTTTCTTT	CASSPSPGIGTEAFF
.	once	TRBV6-4	TRBJ2-3	15	TGTGCCAGCAGTGACTCGGATGACCGGGGCGATACGCAGTATTTT	CASSDSDDRGDTQYF
.	.	TRBV30	TRBJ1-4	14	TGTGCCGGGTCCCCGGGGATGGAGGGAGAAAAACTGTTTTTT	CAGSPGMEGEKLFF
.	few	TRBV19	TRBJ1-5	13	TGTGCCAGTAGTATAGGGGGTAATCAGCCCCAGCATTTT	CASSIGGNQPQHF
.	.	TRBV2	TRBJ1-1	14	TGTGCCAGCAAGGAGGGAAACCAGAACACTGAAGCTTTCTTT	CASKEGNQNTEAFF
.	.	TRBV6-5	TRBJ2-2	14	TGTGCCAGCAGTCAGTGGGGGGACAGCGGGGAGCTGTTTTTT	CASSQWGDSGELFF
.	once	TRBV5-8	TRBJ2-1	15	TGTGCCAGCACCCTCCGGACCCACTCTAACAATGAGCAGTTCTTC	CASTLRTHSNNEQFF
.	.	TRBV7-3	TRBJ2-3	14	TGTGCCAGCAGCACACGCCCTGGCACAGATACGCAGTATTTT	CASSTRPGTDTQYF
TRBD2	.	TRBV2	TRBJ2-7	15	TGTGCCAGCAGTGAAGTGGGGACTAGCGGAGCCCTCCCGTACTTC	CASSEVGTSGALPYF
.	once	TRBV3-1/TRBV3-2	TRBJ2-3	18	TGTGCCAGCAGCCAAGACTTAACGAGGACTGTGAGCACAGATACGCAGTATTTT	CASSQDLTRTVSTDTQYF
.	.	TRBV4-3	TRBJ2-6	19	TGCGCCAGCAGCCAAGATCCCGCCACACGCTTTTCTGGGGCCAACGTCCTGACTTTC	CASSQDPATRFSGANVLTF
TRBD1	.	TRBV6-2/TRBV6-3	TRBJ2-7	15	TGTGCCAGCAGTTACCCAGGACAGGGGGCGGGGGAGCAGTACTTC	CASSYPGQGAGEQYF
.	.	TRBV25-1	TRBJ2-5	16	TGTGCCAGGTCTAGCAGCCGAGGGGGGTACCAAGAGACCCAGTACTTC	CARSSSRGGYQETQYF
.	.	TRBV9	TRBJ1-6	13	TGTGCCAGCAGCGGGACAGCCAATTCACCCCTCCACTTT	CASSGTANSPLHF
.	.	TRBV4-2	TRBJ1-3	13	TGTGCCAGCAGCCCTGCCACTGGAAACACCATATATTTT	CASSPATGNTIYF
TRBD1	.	TRBV20-1	TRBJ2-1	19	TGCAGTGCTAGTACAAGCTCCGGGACAGGGATATATTTAAGTAATGAGCAGTTCTTC	CSASTSSGTGIYLSNEQFF
TRBD2	.	TRBV9	TRBJ2-1	15	TGTGCCAGCAGTTTAACTAGCGGGAGTGAGAATGAGCAGTTCTTC	CASSLTSGSENEQFF
TRBD1	.	TRBV28	TRBJ1-3	15	TGTGCCAGCAAGGGACAGGGGGCAGGAGGAAACACCATATATTTT	CASKGQGAGGNTIYF
.	.	TRBV4-3	TRBJ1-3	15	TGCGCCAGCAGCCAAGGGGGTGGCTCTGGAAACACCATATATTTT	CASSQGGGSGNTIYF
.	once	TRBV5-1	TRBJ1-1	17	TGCGCCAGCAGCTTGGCCGCGTTGGAGACGCCGACCACTGAAGCTTTCTTT	CASSLAALETPTTEAFF
.	.	TRBV4-1	TRBJ1-4	15	TGCGCCAGCAGCCAAGGACCGGGACTTTTTTCAAAACTGTTTTTT	CASSQGPGLFSKLFF
.	.	TRBV4-3	TRBJ2-7	17	TGCGCCAGCAGCCAAGGCCCTACACCGCCAAGCTCCTACGAGCAGTACTTC	CASSQGPTPPSSYEQYF
.	.	TRBV30	TRBJ1-2	11	TGTGCCTGGTCCTCGGGCAGGGGCTACACCTTC	CAWSSGRGYTF
.	few	TRBV7-9	TRBJ1-1	14	TGTGCCAGCAGGAGCCGGAAAGGGAACACTGAAGCTTTCTTT	CASRSRKGNTEAFF
.	once	TRBV29-1	TRBJ1-1	14	TGCAGCGTTGAAGATCTTCAGGGGAACACTGAAGCTTTCTTT	CSVEDLQGNTEAFF
.	.	TRBV11-2	TRBJ1-6	12	TGTGCCAGCAGCTTAGTTGAGTCACCCCTCCACTTT	CASSLVESPLHF
.	once	TRBV6-1	TRBJ1-1	16	TGTGCCAGCAGTGAAGCGGACCTGCTTCTCGGCACTGAAGCTTTCTTT	CASSEADLLLGTEAFF
TRBD1	.	TRBV7-8	TRBJ1-6	18	TGTGCCAGCAGCTTAGAACAGGGGGCCGCTTTCCTCTATTCACCCCTCCACTTT	CASSLEQGAAFLYSPLHF
TRBD1	once	TRBV5-3	TRBJ1-5	16	TGTGCCAGAAGCGGTCGGACAGGGAATAGCAATCAGCCCCAGCATTTT	CARSGRTGNSNQPQHF
.	.	TRBV6-1	TRBJ1-5	16	TGTGCCAGCAGTGAAGGTTTTGGCGGCGCCGATCAGCCCCAGCATTTT	CASSEGFGGADQPQHF
.	.	TRBV11-3	TRBJ1-2	16	TGTGCCAGCAGCTCACCCCAACTCTTTTCTAACTATGGCTACACCTTC	CASSSPQLFSNYGYTF
.	.	TRBV7-6	TRBJ1-4	16	TGTGCCAGCAGCGCACTAGCGAGGTCAACTAATGAAAAACTGTTTTTT	CASSALARSTNEKLFF
.	once	TRBV7-3	TRBJ2-3	13	TGTGCCAGCAGCTTAGGTTTTACAGATACGCAGTATTTT	CASSLGFTDTQYF
TRBD1	.	TRBV6-1	TRBJ1-1	18	TGTGCCAGCAGTGAATGGGTTGGAGACAGGGGCTACGGCACTGAAGCTTTCTTT	CASSEWVGDRGYGTEAFF
.	.	TRBV4-2	TRBJ2-3	12	TGTGCCAGCAGCCAACCCCCAGATACGCAGTATTTT	CASSQPPDTQYF
.	.	TRBV6-6	TRBJ1-5	15	TGTGCCAGCAGTTACTCGACAGCCCCCAATCAGCCCCAGCATTTT	CASSYSTAPNQPQHF
.	.	TRBV9	TRBJ1-2	14	TGTGCCAGCAGCGTAGATTCAGGGTGGTATGGCTACACCTTC	CASSVDSGWYGYTF
.	.	TRBV12-5	TRBJ2-7	12	TGTGCTAGTGGTTTGCAGAACTACGAGCAGTACTTC	CASGLQNYEQYF
.	.	TRBV18	TRBJ1-2	14	TGTGCCAGCTCACCCACGGGCGACCAAGGGAGCTACACCTTC	CASSPTGDQGSYTF
.	.	TRBV11-3	TRBJ2-1	15	TGTGCCAGCAGCTTAAGTCCTGGGGGATACAATGAGCAGTTCTTC	CASSLSPGGYNEQFF
TRBD2	.	TRBV5-5	TRBJ2-4	15	TGTGCCAGCAGTACCGGACTAGCGGGGGGGAACATTCAGTACTTC	CASSTGLAGGNIQYF
.	once	TRBV15	TRBJ1-2	18	TGTGCCACCGGACAAAGCCCCTTGGACAGAACGGGCACTTATGGCTACACCTTC	CATGQSPLDRTGTYGYTF
TRBD1	.	TRBV6-5	TRBJ2-5	15	TGTGCCAGCACCCCCATCGGACAGGGTGCTGAGACCCAGTACTTC	CASTPIGQGAETQYF
.	.	TRBV9	TRBJ1-2	14	TGTGCCAGCAGCGTAGATCCGGCTAACTATGGCTACACCTTC	CASSVDPANYGYTF
TRBD1	once	TRBV5-4	TRBJ1-5	13	TGTGCCAGCAGCCTCGACAGGGGGGAGCCCCAGCATTTT	CASSLDRGEPQHF
TRBD1	.	TRBV3-1/TRBV3-2	TRBJ2-3	17	TGTGCCAGCAGCGTCTGGACAGGGGGCCTCGGCGCAGATACGCAGTATTTT	CASSVWTGGLGADTQYF
.	.	TRBV29-1	TRBJ2-1	12	TGCAGCGTTGAGCCAGCCCGAAATGAGCAGTTCTTC	CSVEPARNEQFF
.	.	TRBV27	TRBJ1-4	15	TGTGCCAGCAGTTTGAGGACTTCCCTGAGGGAAAAACTGTTTTTT	CASSLRTSLREKLFF
.	once	TRBV9	TRBJ2-3	15	TGTGCCAGCAGCGCCAGGGGGGGGCTCACAGATACGCAGTATTTT	CASSARGGLTDTQYF
.	.	TRBV30	TRBJ1-1	14	TGTGCCTGGAGTCTCCGTTCAGTCGGAGCTGAAGCTTTCTTT	CAWSLRSVGAEAFF
TRBD1	.	TRBV28	TRBJ1-2	16	TGTGCCAGCAGTCTACTTGGACAGGGTTCGACAATGAGCTACACCTTC	CASSLLGQGSTMSYTF
.	.	TRBV6-6	TRBJ1-1	15	TGTGCCAGCGAACGACAGAAAGGTTCGGTCACTGAAGCTTTCTTT	CASERQKGSVTEAFF
TRBD2	.	TRBV10-3	TRBJ2-5	14	TGTGCCACCCTAGAACGGGAGGCCGTCGGGACCCAGTACTTC	CATLEREAVGTQYF